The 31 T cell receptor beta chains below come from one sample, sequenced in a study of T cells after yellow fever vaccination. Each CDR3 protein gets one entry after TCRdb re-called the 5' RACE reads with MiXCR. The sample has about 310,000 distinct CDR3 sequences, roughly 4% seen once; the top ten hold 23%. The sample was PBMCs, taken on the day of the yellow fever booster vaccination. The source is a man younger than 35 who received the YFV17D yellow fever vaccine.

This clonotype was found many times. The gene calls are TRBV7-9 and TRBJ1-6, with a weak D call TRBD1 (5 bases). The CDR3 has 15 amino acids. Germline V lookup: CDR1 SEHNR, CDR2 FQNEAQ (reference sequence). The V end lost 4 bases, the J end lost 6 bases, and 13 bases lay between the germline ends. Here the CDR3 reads CASSSGGDLNSPLHF. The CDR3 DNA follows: TGTGCCAGCAGCTCCGGGGGGGACCTTAATTCACCCCTCCACTTT.

In DNA, the CDR3 is TGTGCCAGCAGGCGGACAGTGGTCACAGATACGCAGTATTTT. It codes for CASRRTVVTDTQYF. The chain recombines TRBV12-3 or TRBV12-4 with TRBJ2-3, with D possibly matching TRBD1 (6 bases). The CDR3 spans 14 residues. Trimming took off 6 bases at V and 2 bases at J, with 12 bases between the two ends.

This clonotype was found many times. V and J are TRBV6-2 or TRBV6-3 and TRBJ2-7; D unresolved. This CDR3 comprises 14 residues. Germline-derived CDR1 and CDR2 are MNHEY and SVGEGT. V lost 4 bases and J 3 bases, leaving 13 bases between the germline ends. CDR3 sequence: CASSLSRLIYEQYF. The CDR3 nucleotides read TGTGCCAGCAGTTTAAGCAGACTGATCTACGAGCAGTACTTC.

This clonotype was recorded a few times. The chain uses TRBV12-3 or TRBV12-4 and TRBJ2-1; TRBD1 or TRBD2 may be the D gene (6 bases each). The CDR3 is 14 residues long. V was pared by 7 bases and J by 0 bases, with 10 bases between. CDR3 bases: TGTGCCAGCAACCGGGGGCCCTCCTACAATGAGCAGTTCTTC. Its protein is CASNRGPSYNEQFF.

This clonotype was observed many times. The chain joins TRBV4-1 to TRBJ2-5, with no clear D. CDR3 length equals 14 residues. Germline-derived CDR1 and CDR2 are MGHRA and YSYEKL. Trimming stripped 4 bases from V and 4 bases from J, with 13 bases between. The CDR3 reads CASSLTSEAETQYF. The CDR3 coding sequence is TGCGCCAGCAGCCTCACAAGTGAGGCAGAGACCCAGTACTTC.

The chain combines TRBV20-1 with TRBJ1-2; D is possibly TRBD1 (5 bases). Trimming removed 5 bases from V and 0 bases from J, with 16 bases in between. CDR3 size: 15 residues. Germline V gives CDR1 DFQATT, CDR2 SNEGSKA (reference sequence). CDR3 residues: CSAYDSLSPNYGYTF. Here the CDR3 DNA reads TGCAGTGCTTACGACAGCCTCTCCCCTAACTATGGCTACACCTTC.

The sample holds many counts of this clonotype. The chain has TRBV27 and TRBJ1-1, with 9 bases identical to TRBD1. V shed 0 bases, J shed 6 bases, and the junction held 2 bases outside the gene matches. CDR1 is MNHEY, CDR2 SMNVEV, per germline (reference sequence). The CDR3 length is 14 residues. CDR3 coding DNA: TGTGCCAGCAGTTTATCCTGGACAGGGGCTGAAGCTTTCTTT. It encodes CASSLSWTGAEAFF.

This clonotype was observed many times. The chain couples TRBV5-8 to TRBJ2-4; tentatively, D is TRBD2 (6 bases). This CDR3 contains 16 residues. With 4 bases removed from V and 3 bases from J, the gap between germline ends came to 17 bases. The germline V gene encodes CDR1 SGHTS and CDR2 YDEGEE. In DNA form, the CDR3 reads TGTGCCAGCAGCCCCCTGGGGCACGGGAGCAAAAACATTCAGTACTTC. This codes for CASSPLGHGSKNIQYF.

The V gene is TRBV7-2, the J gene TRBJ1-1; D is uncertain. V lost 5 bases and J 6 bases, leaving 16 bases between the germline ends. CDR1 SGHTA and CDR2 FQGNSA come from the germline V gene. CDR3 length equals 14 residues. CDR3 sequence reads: CASSQSHRFPEAFF. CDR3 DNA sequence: TGTGCCAGCAGCCAGTCCCACAGATTTCCTGAAGCTTTCTTT.

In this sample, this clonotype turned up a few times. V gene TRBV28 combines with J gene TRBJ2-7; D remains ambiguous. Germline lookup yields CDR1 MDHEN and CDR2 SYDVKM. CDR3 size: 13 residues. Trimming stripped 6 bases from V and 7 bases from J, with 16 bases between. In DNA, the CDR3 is TGTGCCAGCAGCGGATACAATGTGCGGGAGCAGTACGTC. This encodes CASSGYNVREQYV.

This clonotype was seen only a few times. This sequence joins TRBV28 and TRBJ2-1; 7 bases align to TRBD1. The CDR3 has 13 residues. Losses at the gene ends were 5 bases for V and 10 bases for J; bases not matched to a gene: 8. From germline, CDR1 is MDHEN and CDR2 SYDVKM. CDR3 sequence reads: CASSSYRGLEQFF. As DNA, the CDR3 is TGTGCCAGCAGTAGTTACAGGGGCCTCGAGCAGTTCTTC.

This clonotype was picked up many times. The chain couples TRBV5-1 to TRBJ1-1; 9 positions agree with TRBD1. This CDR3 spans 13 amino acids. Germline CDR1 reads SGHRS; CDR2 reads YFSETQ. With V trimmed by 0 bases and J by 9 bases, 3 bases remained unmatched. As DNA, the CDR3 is TGCGCCAGCAGCTTGGGCGACAGGGGGAAAGCTTTCTTT. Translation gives CASSLGDRGKAFF.

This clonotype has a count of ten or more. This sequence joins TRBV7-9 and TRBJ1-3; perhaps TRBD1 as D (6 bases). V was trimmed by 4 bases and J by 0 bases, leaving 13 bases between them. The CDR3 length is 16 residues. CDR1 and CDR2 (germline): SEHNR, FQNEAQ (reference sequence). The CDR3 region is CASSSVQGYSGNTIYF. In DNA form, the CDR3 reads TGTGCCAGCAGCTCAGTACAGGGCTACTCTGGAAACACCATATATTTT.

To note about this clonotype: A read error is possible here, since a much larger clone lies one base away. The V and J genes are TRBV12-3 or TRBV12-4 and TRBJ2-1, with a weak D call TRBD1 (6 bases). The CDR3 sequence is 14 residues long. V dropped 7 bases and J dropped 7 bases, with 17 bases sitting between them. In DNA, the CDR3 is TGTGCCAGCATCCAGGGGCGGTGGTTGAATGAGCAGTTCTTC. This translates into CASIQGRWLNEQFF.

CDR3 sequence (DNA): TGTGCCAGCTCCCGGGTGCTGGGGGTTCTATATGGCTACACCTTC. Its translation is CASSRVLGVLYGYTF. This chain joins TRBV18 and TRBJ1-2, with TRBD1 as a possible D gene (5 bases). Trimming left V 6 bases short and J 5 bases short, with 19 bases between. Germline V CDR1 and CDR2: KGHSH, LQKENI. CDR3 length: 15 amino acids. Combining the CDR3 with reference TRBV18 and TRBJ1-2 gives the whole variable domain NAGVMQNPRHLVRRRGQEARLRCSPMKGHSHVYWYRQLPEEGLKFMVYLQKENIIDESGMPKERFSAEFPKEGPSILRIQQVVRGDSAAYFCASSRVLGVLYGYTFGSGTRLTVV.

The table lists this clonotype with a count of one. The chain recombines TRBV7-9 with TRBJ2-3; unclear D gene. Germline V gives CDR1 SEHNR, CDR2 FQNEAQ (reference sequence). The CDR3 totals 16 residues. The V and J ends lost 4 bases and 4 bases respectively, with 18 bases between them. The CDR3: CASSSPPADGADTQYF. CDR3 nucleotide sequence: TGTGCCAGCAGCTCCCCCCCGGCCGACGGCGCAGATACGCAGTATTTT.

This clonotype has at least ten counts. The CDR3 loop is CSAHKELEAFF. The CDR3 DNA follows: TGCAGTGCTCACAAGGAACTGGAAGCTTTCTTT. J is TRBJ1-1 and V is TRBV20-1; D uncertain. The germline V gene encodes CDR1 DFQATT and CDR2 SNEGSKA (reference sequence). V shed 5 bases and J shed 8 bases, with 12 bases lying between them. This CDR3 is built from 11 residues.

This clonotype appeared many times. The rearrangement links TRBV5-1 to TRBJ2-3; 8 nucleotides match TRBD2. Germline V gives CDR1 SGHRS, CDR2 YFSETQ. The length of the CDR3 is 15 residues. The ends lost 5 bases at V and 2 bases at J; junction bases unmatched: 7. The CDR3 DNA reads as TGCGCCAGCAGTGCTGGACTAGCCTACACAGATACGCAGTATTTT. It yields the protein CASSAGLAYTDTQYF.

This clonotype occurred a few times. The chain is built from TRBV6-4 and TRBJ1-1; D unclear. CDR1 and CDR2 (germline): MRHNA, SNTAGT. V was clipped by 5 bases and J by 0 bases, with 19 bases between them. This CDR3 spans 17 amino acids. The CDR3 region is CASSSPIRGDMNTEAFF. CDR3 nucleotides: TGTGCCAGCAGTTCCCCCATCCGGGGAGATATGAACACTGAAGCTTTCTTT.

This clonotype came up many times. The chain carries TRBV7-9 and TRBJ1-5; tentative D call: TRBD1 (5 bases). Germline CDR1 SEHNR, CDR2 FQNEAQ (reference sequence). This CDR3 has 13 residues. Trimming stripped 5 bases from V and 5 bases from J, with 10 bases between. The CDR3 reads CASSRVGDQPQHF. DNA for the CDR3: TGTGCCAGCAGCCGTGTGGGGGATCAGCCCCAGCATTTT.

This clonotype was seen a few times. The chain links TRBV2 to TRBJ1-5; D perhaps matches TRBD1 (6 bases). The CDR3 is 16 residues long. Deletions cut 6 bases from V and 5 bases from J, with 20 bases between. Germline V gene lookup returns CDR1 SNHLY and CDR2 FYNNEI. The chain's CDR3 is CASRGDIFGGDQPQHF. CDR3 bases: TGTGCCAGCAGGGGGGACATATTCGGAGGCGATCAGCCCCAGCATTTT.

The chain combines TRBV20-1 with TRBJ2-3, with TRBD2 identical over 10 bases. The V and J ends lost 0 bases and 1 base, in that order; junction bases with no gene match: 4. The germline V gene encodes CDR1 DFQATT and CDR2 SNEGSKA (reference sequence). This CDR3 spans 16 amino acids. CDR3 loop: CSARDPLAGGTDTQYF. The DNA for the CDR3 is TGCAGTGCTAGAGATCCCCTAGCGGGGGGCACAGATACGCAGTATTTT.

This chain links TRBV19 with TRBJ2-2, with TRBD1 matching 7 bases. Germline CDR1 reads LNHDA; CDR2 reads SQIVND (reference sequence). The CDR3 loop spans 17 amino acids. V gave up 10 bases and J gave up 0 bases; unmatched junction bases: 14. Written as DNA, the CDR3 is TGTGCCACCAATAGGGGGCCCAGCTCATCGAACACCGGGGAGCTGTTTTTT. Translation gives CATNRGPSSSNTGELFF.

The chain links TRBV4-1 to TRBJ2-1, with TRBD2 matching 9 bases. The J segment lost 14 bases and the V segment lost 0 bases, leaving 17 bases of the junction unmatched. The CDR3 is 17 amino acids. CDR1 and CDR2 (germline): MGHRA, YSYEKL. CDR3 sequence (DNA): TGCGCCAGCAGCCAAGATCACCCAGCTAGCGGGGCTCCTAAGGAGTTCTTC. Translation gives CASSQDHPASGAPKEFF.

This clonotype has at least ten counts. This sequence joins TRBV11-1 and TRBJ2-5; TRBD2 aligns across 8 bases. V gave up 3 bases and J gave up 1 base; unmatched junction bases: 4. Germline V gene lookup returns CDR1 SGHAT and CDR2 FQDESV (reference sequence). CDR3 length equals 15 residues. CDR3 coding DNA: TGTGCCAGCAGCTTCGGGGGGGCCTCCCAAGAGACCCAGTACTTC. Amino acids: CASSFGGASQETQYF.

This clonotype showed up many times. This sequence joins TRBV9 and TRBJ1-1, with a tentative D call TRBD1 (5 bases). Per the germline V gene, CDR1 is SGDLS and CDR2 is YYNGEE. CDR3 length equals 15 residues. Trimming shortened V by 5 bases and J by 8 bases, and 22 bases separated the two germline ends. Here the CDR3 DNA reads TGTGCCAGCAGTGGGACGGCCTCTCCCTTTCCAGAAGCTTTCTTT. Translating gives CASSGTASPFPEAFF. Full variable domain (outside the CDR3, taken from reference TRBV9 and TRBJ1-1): DSGVTQTPKHLITATGQRVTLRCSPRSGDLSVYWYQQSLDQGLQFLIQYYNGEERAKGNILERFSAQQFPDLHSELNLSSLELGDSALYFCASSGTASPFPEAFFGQGTRLTVV.

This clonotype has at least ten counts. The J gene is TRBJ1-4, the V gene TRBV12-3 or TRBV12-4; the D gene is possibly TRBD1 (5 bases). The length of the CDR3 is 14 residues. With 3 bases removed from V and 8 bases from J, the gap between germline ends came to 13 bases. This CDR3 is CASSFGGMAEKLFF. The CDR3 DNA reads TGTGCCAGCAGTTTTGGGGGGATGGCGGAAAAACTGTTTTTT.

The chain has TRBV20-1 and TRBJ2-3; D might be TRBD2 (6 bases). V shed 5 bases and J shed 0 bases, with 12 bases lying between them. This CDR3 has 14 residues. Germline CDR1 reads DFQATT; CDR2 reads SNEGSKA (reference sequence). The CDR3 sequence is CSAFVGTSTDTQYF. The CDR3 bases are TGCAGTGCTTTTGTCGGGACTAGCACAGATACGCAGTATTTT.

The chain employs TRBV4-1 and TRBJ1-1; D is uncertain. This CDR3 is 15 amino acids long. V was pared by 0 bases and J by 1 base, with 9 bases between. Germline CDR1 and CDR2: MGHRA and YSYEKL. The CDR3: CASSQDWLRNTEAFF. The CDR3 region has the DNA TGCGCCAGCAGCCAAGATTGGTTGCGGAACACTGAAGCTTTCTTT.

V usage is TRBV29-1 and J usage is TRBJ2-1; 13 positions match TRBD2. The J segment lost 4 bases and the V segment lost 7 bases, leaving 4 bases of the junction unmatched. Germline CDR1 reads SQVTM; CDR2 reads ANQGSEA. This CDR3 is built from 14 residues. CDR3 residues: CSGVTSGGYNEQFF. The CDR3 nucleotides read TGCAGCGGCGTGACTAGCGGGGGGTACAATGAGCAGTTCTTC.

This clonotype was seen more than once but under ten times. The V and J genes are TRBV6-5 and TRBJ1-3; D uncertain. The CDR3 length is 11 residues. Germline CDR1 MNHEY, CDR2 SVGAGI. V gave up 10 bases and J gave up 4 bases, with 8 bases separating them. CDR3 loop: CATSLGNTIYF. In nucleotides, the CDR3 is TGTGCCACTAGTTTAGGAAACACCATATATTTT.